The 23 T cell receptor beta chains in this list originate from one sample, sequenced in a study of blood T cell repertoires in COVID-19. Produced via immunoSEQ multiplex PCR; TCRdb's table is partial and in-frame only. The sample consists of approximately 210,000 clones, about four fifths of them appearing once. The material sequenced was PBMCs or T cells enriched from blood (not recorded which). These receptors were collected from a man between 35 and 55 years old who had recovered from COVID-19.

The chain carries TRBV29-1 and TRBJ1-2; TRBD1 might be the D (5 bases). Trimming took 7 bases from V and 3 from J, leaving 12 bases between them. The CDR3 consists of 12 residues. Looked up from germline, CDR1 is SQVTM and CDR2 is ANQGSEA. The CDR3 reads CSAVGGDYGYTF. The DNA of the CDR3 is TGCAGCGCCGTCGGGGGGGACTATGGCTACACCTTC.

The chain is built from TRBV7-3 and TRBJ1-1; TRBD1 matches at 9 bases. The CDR3 covers 14 residues. Losses at the gene ends were 3 bases for V and 4 bases for J; bases not matched to a gene: 3. CDR1 and CDR2 (germline): SGHTA, FQGTGA. The CDR3 DNA sequence: TGTGCCAGCAGCTTGACAGGGGGAGGCACTGAAGCTTTCTTT. Its translation is CASSLTGGGTEAFF.

V gene TRBV6-2 or TRBV6-3 combines with J gene TRBJ2-2, with TRBD2 identical over 8 bases. CDR3 length: 13 amino acids. Germline V gene lookup returns CDR1 MNHEY and CDR2 SVGEGT. V shed 4 bases, J shed 10 bases, and the junction held 5 bases outside the gene matches. The CDR3 protein is CASSFGGDAELFF. In nucleotides, the CDR3 is TGTGCCAGCAGTTTCGGGGGGGATGCGGAGCTGTTTTTT.

This chain uses TRBV7-3 with TRBJ2-3; 9 bases fit TRBD1. The junction had 2 bases not matched to a gene; V was cut back by 3 bases and J by 4 bases. The CDR3 contains 14 residues. The germline gives CDR1 SGHTA, CDR2 FQGTGA. The CDR3 reads CASSLGQGADTQYF. The CDR3 nucleotides are TGTGCCAGCAGCTTGGGACAGGGAGCAGATACGCAGTATTTT.

The chain recombines TRBV6-1 with TRBJ2-7, with D hard to call. The CDR3 has 15 residues. V shed 2 bases and J shed 3 bases, with 14 bases lying between them. From germline, CDR1 is MNHNS and CDR2 SASEGT. CDR3 loop: CASSEPGLRNYEQYF. The CDR3 DNA follows: TGTGCCAGCAGTGAACCGGGTTTACGGAACTACGAGCAGTACTTC.

This chain links TRBV9 with TRBJ2-2, with TRBD2 as a possible D gene (6 bases). Germline lookup yields CDR1 SGDLS and CDR2 YYNGEE. This CDR3 region has 16 residues. Trimming took off 0 bases at V and 3 bases at J, with 12 bases between the two ends. CDR3 in DNA: TGTGCCAGCAGCGTAGTCGTCGGGAGAGACACCGGGGAGCTGTTTTTT. It yields the protein CASSVVVGRDTGELFF.

The chain employs TRBV14 and TRBJ1-2; no firm D call. V was cut by 1 base and J by 3 bases, with 9 bases left in between. The CDR3 is 14 amino acids. CDR1 SGHDN and CDR2 FVKESK come from the germline V gene. The CDR3 region has the DNA TGTGCCAGCAGCCAAGCAGTTACCGACTATGGCTACACCTTC. This gives the protein CASSQAVTDYGYTF.

The chain joins TRBV4-3 to TRBJ1-1; D remains unclear. Trimming took off 0 bases at V and 4 bases at J, with 6 bases between the two ends. The CDR3 sequence is 13 residues long. Germline-derived CDR1 and CDR2 are LGHNA and YSLEER. The CDR3 DNA reads as TGCGCCAGCAGCCAAGACGAGGGCACTGAAGCTTTCTTT. This codes for CASSQDEGTEAFF.

The chain is built from TRBV14 and TRBJ2-2; TRBD2 matches 8 bases. Germline-derived CDR1 and CDR2 are SGHDN and FVKESK. Unmatched junction bases numbered 11, after V lost 0 bases and J lost 8 bases. This CDR3 has 17 amino acids. CDR3 nucleotides: TGTGCCAGCAGCCAAGAATTGGTAGCGGGAACTTCGGGGGAGCTGTTTTTT. Protein sequence: CASSQELVAGTSGELFF.

This clone showed up just a few times. Other DNA sequences in this sample translate to the same CDR3. V is TRBV5-1 and J is TRBJ1-2; no reliable D call. CDR1 SGHRS and CDR2 YFSETQ come from the germline V gene. V lost 0 bases, J lost 0 bases, and 6 bases lay in between. The CDR3 has 14 residues. The CDR3 here is CASSLDSPNYGYTF. CDR3 in DNA: TGCGCCAGCAGCTTGGACAGCCCTAACTATGGCTACACCTTC.

The gene calls are TRBV29-1 and TRBJ1-5; TRBD1 matches at 11 bases. V trimming: 6 bases; J trimming: 7 bases; junction bases outside the gene matches: 5. The CDR3 is made up of 13 amino acids. Germline assignment: CDR1 SQVTM and CDR2 ANQGSEA. The CDR3 is CSVGQGAEQPQHF. The DNA for the CDR3 is TGCAGCGTAGGACAGGGGGCTGAGCAGCCCCAGCATTTT.

The chain recombines TRBV6-2 or TRBV6-3 with TRBJ1-2; D is possibly TRBD1 (5 bases). The V gene lost 2 bases and the J gene lost 4 bases, with 11 bases spanning the gap. The CDR3 consists of 14 residues. Per the germline V gene, CDR1 is MNHEY and CDR2 is SVGEGT. The CDR3 DNA is TGTGCCAGCAGTTACCTCACGGACATCTATGGCTACACCTTC. This codes for CASSYLTDIYGYTF.

The chain uses TRBV6-4 and TRBJ2-3, with TRBD1 matching 7 bases. The CDR3 spans 14 residues. Germline CDR1 is MRHNA and CDR2 is SNTAGT. V lost 6 bases, J lost 1 base, and 4 bases stayed unmatched. DNA for the CDR3: TGTGCCAGCAGCCCCACAGGGGGCACAGATACGCAGTATTTT. This codes for CASSPTGGTDTQYF.

The gene calls are TRBV5-1 and TRBJ1-4; D may be TRBD1 (5 bases). The length of the CDR3 is 14 residues. Trimming took 4 bases from V and 4 from J, leaving 11 bases between them. CDR1 and CDR2 from the germline V gene are SGHRS and YFSETQ. The CDR3 loop reads CASSRVGVNEKLFF. DNA of the CDR3: TGCGCCAGCAGCCGTGTAGGGGTTAATGAAAAACTGTTTTTT.

This chain joins TRBV7-3 and TRBJ2-5; the D gene is possibly TRBD1 (5 bases). Germline V lookup: CDR1 SGHTA, CDR2 FQGTGA. V lost 4 bases and J lost 5, with 17 bases in between. The CDR3 loop spans 15 amino acids. CDR3 nucleotides: TGTGCCAGCAGCTCCGTTGGGGCGGTCTGGGAGACCCAGTACTTC. Amino acid sequence: CASSSVGAVWETQYF.

The chain carries TRBV11-3 and TRBJ2-5, with 7 bases fitting TRBD2. The CDR3 covers 13 residues. Germline V gene lookup returns CDR1 SGHNT and CDR2 YENEEA. With V trimmed by 4 bases and J by 5 bases, 4 bases remained unmatched. CDR3 amino acids: CASSSQAGETQYF. CDR3 DNA sequence: TGTGCCAGCAGCTCCCAAGCGGGGGAGACCCAGTACTTC.

The J gene is TRBJ1-5, the V gene TRBV23-1, with D perhaps matching TRBD1 (6 bases). TRBV23-1 carries the ORF label, with uncertain function. Trimming took off 4 bases at V and 5 bases at J, with 21 bases between the two ends. This CDR3 spans 17 amino acids. CDR3 nucleotide sequence: TGCGCCAGCAGTCCATCTAGGACAGTGAGTCGATATCAGCCCCAGCATTTT. This encodes CASSPSRTVSRYQPQHF.

The rearrangement joins TRBV21-1 to TRBJ1-1; no check of the table's D call, TRBD1, against the DNA was made. TRBV21-1 is deemed a pseudogene. The CDR3 covers 15 residues. This CDR3 is CASSLYGTGNTEAFF. The CDR3 coding sequence is TGTGCCAGCAGCCTATACGGAACAGGGAACACTGAAGCTTTCTTT.

The chain couples TRBV5-1 to TRBJ2-3; the D gene is possibly TRBD2 (6 bases). There are 17 residues in the CDR3. Trimming pared 2 bases from V and 0 bases from J, leaving 16 bases between. The germline V gene encodes CDR1 SGHRS and CDR2 YFSETQ. The CDR3 DNA is TGCGCCAGCAGCTTTGGGCAGGGAGGATTTAGCACAGATACGCAGTATTTT. Protein sequence: CASSFGQGGFSTDTQYF.

The rearrangement joins TRBV5-1 to TRBJ2-2; tentatively, D is TRBD2 (5 bases). V was cut by 0 bases and J by 3 bases, with 9 bases left in between. Per germline, CDR1 SGHRS and CDR2 YFSETQ. The CDR3 length is 15 residues. For the CDR3, the DNA is TGCGCCAGCAGCTTGGGGAGGTCGCACACCGGGGAGCTGTTTTTT. Translated: CASSLGRSHTGELFF. Looking up the rest from reference TRBV5-1 and TRBJ2-2 gives the full variable domain: KAGVTQTPRYLIKTRGQQVTLSCSPISGHRSVSWYQQTPGQGLQFLFEYFSETQRNKGNFPGRFSGRQFSNSRSEMNVSTLELGDSALYLCASSLGRSHTGELFFGEGSRLTVL.

J is TRBJ2-1 and V is TRBV6-5, with a possible D match to TRBD2 (6 bases). With 6 bases removed from V and 3 bases from J, the gap between germline ends came to 15 bases. The length of the CDR3 is 15 residues. Germline assignment: CDR1 MNHEY and CDR2 SVGAGI. The CDR3 loop reads CASSTGDTVYNEQFF. In DNA form, the CDR3 reads TGTGCCAGCAGCACGGGAGACACGGTCTACAATGAGCAGTTCTTC.

The rearrangement uses TRBV10-3 and TRBJ2-3; 7 bases map to TRBD1. Germline trimming cut 3 bases from V and 1 base from J; bases unmatched to any gene: 1. Germline CDR1 and CDR2: ENHRY and SYGVKD. CDR3 length: 14 amino acids. This CDR3 is CAISDDRGTDTQYF. The CDR3 bases are TGTGCCATCAGTGACGACAGGGGCACAGATACGCAGTATTTT.

This clone was counted many times. This sequence joins TRBV6-5 and TRBJ1-1; weak D call: TRBD1 (6 bases). Germline V gene lookup returns CDR1 MNHEY and CDR2 SVGAGI. This CDR3 is built from 14 residues. Trimming removed 7 bases at V and 0 bases at J, with 12 bases between. As DNA, the CDR3 is TGTGCCAGCACAAAACAGGGAATGAACACTGAAGCTTTCTTT. This codes for CASTKQGMNTEAFF.